A selection of T cell receptor beta chains follows, all from one sample in a study of cytomegalovirus exposure and HLA in healthy donors. TCRdb's table, derived via immunoSEQ multiplex PCR, lists solely in-frame clones and lacks some. The repertoire includes about 160,000 clones, roughly 76% of them detected once, and approximately 13% sits in the top ten. The sequenced sample was PBMCs. Receptors originate from a woman aged 45 to 65 in good health and CMV-seronegative. CDR3s include the opening cysteine and the closing phenylalanine or tryptophan. Fields, in order: V gene, clone size, D gene, J gene, CDR3 DNA, CDR3 protein. D genes are given only for firm matches. Only part of the rows carry a size: once, few, many, or a class if the clone is expanded.

v_call: TRBV7-2; clone_size: few; d_call: TRBD2; j_call: TRBJ2-1; cdr3_nt: TGTGCCAGCAGCCACGCGGGGGGCCGTAATGAGCAGTTCTTC; cdr3_aa: CASSHAGGRNEQFF
v_call: TRBV21-1; clone_size: NA; d_call: NA; j_call: TRBJ1-2; cdr3_nt: TGTGCCAGCAAGGGGGGACAGGGTATGGGTGACTATGGCTACACCTTC; cdr3_aa: CASKGGQGMGDYGYTF
v_call: TRBV27; clone_size: NA; d_call: NA; j_call: TRBJ2-7; cdr3_nt: TGTGCCAGCAGTTATTCGTCGGTAAGCTACGAGCAGTACTTC; cdr3_aa: CASSYSSVSYEQYF
v_call: TRBV5-4; clone_size: NA; d_call: TRBD1; j_call: TRBJ1-4; cdr3_nt: TGTGCCAGCAGCTTAGACAGGGGGCACGAAAAACTGTTTTTT; cdr3_aa: CASSLDRGHEKLFF
v_call: TRBV29-1; clone_size: NA; d_call: NA; j_call: TRBJ2-3; cdr3_nt: TGCAGCGTTGGCGTACCCGCAAGCACAGATACGCAGTATTTT; cdr3_aa: CSVGVPASTDTQYF
v_call: TRBV7-2; clone_size: NA; d_call: TRBD1; j_call: TRBJ2-7; cdr3_nt: TGTGCCAGCAGCTCCCGGACAGGGGGCGGGGACGAGCAGTACTTC; cdr3_aa: CASSSRTGGGDEQYF
v_call: TRBV9; clone_size: NA; d_call: TRBD1; j_call: TRBJ2-7; cdr3_nt: TGTGCCAGCAGCTCCCAGGGGGCCACCGAGCAGTACTTC; cdr3_aa: CASSSQGATEQYF
v_call: TRBV4-3; clone_size: NA; d_call: NA; j_call: TRBJ2-7; cdr3_nt: TGCGCCAGCAGCCAAGAAATTGGGGGGGGCAGCTACGAGCAGTACTTC; cdr3_aa: CASSQEIGGGSYEQYF
v_call: TRBV28; clone_size: NA; d_call: TRBD1; j_call: TRBJ1-4; cdr3_nt: TGTGCCAGCAGTCCTCCGGGACAGGGGGATGAAAAACTGTTTTTT; cdr3_aa: CASSPPGQGDEKLFF
v_call: TRBV2; clone_size: NA; d_call: NA; j_call: TRBJ1-1; cdr3_nt: TGTGCCAGCAGCGCCCAGACAGCACAGTACACTGAAGCTTTCTTT; cdr3_aa: CASSAQTAQYTEAFF
v_call: TRBV7-9; clone_size: NA; d_call: NA; j_call: TRBJ2-1; cdr3_nt: TGTGCCTCTACGCACACGGGTGTTAGTGAGCAGTTCTTC; cdr3_aa: CASTHTGVSEQFF
v_call: TRBV11-2; clone_size: NA; d_call: NA; j_call: TRBJ1-1; cdr3_nt: TGTGCCAGCAGCTTGAGGGCAGCCATGAACACTGAAGCTTTCTTT; cdr3_aa: CASSLRAAMNTEAFF
v_call: TRBV19; clone_size: NA; d_call: TRBD1; j_call: TRBJ1-5; cdr3_nt: TGTGCCAGTAGTGCCCGACAGGGGGCGGCGGACAGCAATCAGCCCCAGCATTTT; cdr3_aa: CASSARQGAADSNQPQHF
v_call: TRBV14; clone_size: NA; d_call: TRBD1; j_call: TRBJ2-4; cdr3_nt: TGTGCCAGCAGCCCAGACAAGGGGGCAGGGCAGTACTTC; cdr3_aa: CASSPDKGAGQYF
v_call: TRBV9; clone_size: NA; d_call: TRBD1; j_call: TRBJ1-1; cdr3_nt: TGTGCCAGCAGCGGCAAACAGGGGACGAACACTGAAGCCTTCTTT; cdr3_aa: CASSGKQGTNTEAFF
v_call: TRBV11-3; clone_size: NA; d_call: TRBD2; j_call: TRBJ2-1; cdr3_nt: TGTGCCAGCAGCCAACTAGCGGGAGGGGTCAATGAGCAGTTCTTC; cdr3_aa: CASSQLAGGVNEQFF
v_call: TRBV7-9; clone_size: NA; d_call: NA; j_call: TRBJ1-5; cdr3_nt: TGTGCCAGCAGCTTGGGCTCAGGCAATCAGCCCCAGCATTTT; cdr3_aa: CASSLGSGNQPQHF
v_call: TRBV7-9; clone_size: NA; d_call: TRBD1; j_call: TRBJ2-7; cdr3_nt: TGTGCCAGCAGCTTAGGGACAGGGGGTTCCTACGAGCAGTACTTC; cdr3_aa: CASSLGTGGSYEQYF
v_call: TRBV5-4; clone_size: NA; d_call: NA; j_call: TRBJ2-5; cdr3_nt: TGTGCCAGCAACGACAGGTGGGAAGAGACCCAGTACTTC; cdr3_aa: CASNDRWEETQYF
v_call: TRBV19; clone_size: NA; d_call: TRBD2; j_call: TRBJ2-1; cdr3_nt: TGTGCCAGTAGTGAATATAGCGGGAGTAGAAACAATGAGCAGTTCTTC; cdr3_aa: CASSEYSGSRNNEQFF
v_call: TRBV5-1; clone_size: NA; d_call: TRBD2; j_call: TRBJ2-7; cdr3_nt: TGCGCCAGCAGCTTGGACGGGGGGGGCAACTACGAGCAGTACTTC; cdr3_aa: CASSLDGGGNYEQYF
v_call: TRBV25-1; clone_size: NA; d_call: NA; j_call: TRBJ2-1; cdr3_nt: TGTGCCAGCAGTGAAATACAGGGCGATGAGCAGTTCTTC; cdr3_aa: CASSEIQGDEQFF
v_call: TRBV28; clone_size: once; d_call: NA; j_call: TRBJ2-3; cdr3_nt: TGTGCCAGCAGTTTATCGTCCACCCAGGGCACAGATACGCAGTATTTT; cdr3_aa: CASSLSSTQGTDTQYF
v_call: TRBV19; clone_size: NA; d_call: NA; j_call: TRBJ2-3; cdr3_nt: TGTGCCAGTAACGAAGGGGGTAAGGGCACAGATACGCAGTATTTT; cdr3_aa: CASNEGGKGTDTQYF
v_call: TRBV6-6; clone_size: NA; d_call: TRBD1; j_call: TRBJ2-7; cdr3_nt: TGTGCCAGCAGGCCGACAGGGGGGAATTCGGACTACGAGCAGTACTTC; cdr3_aa: CASRPTGGNSDYEQYF
v_call: TRBV29-1; clone_size: NA; d_call: TRBD1; j_call: TRBJ2-3; cdr3_nt: TGCAGCGTCGTACGGACAGGGGAGACGCAGTATTTT; cdr3_aa: CSVVRTGETQYF
v_call: TRBV4-2; clone_size: few; d_call: NA; j_call: TRBJ1-6; cdr3_nt: TGTGCCAGCAGCCAAGAACTACCGACAGTGAATAATTCACCCCTCCACTTT; cdr3_aa: CASSQELPTVNNSPLHF
v_call: TRBV10-1; clone_size: NA; d_call: NA; j_call: TRBJ2-7; cdr3_nt: TGCGCCAGCAGCCCCCGGGATAAACGCCAGAGCTCCTACGAGCAGTACTTC; cdr3_aa: CASSPRDKRQSSYEQYF
v_call: TRBV14; clone_size: once; d_call: NA; j_call: TRBJ2-2; cdr3_nt: TGTGCCAGCAGCCGGGAGATTCGCGCCGGGGAGCTGTTTTTT; cdr3_aa: CASSREIRAGELFF
v_call: TRBV7-2; clone_size: NA; d_call: NA; j_call: TRBJ2-4; cdr3_nt: TGTGCCAGCAGCTCCTTGGGGCAGGGGAAGGAATCCGCCAAAAACATTCAGTACTTC; cdr3_aa: CASSSLGQGKESAKNIQYF
v_call: TRBV5-1; clone_size: NA; d_call: NA; j_call: TRBJ2-1; cdr3_nt: TGCGCCAGCAGCATAAGCGAACCCCTCTACAATGAGCAGTTCTTC; cdr3_aa: CASSISEPLYNEQFF
v_call: TRBV19; clone_size: once; d_call: TRBD2; j_call: TRBJ2-3; cdr3_nt: TGTGCCAGTAGTATGTCGAGACTAGCGGGTTTTACAGATACGCAGTATTTT; cdr3_aa: CASSMSRLAGFTDTQYF
v_call: TRBV21-1; clone_size: NA; d_call: NA; j_call: TRBJ1-3; cdr3_nt: TGTGCCAGCAGCAAAAGGACTATGTCCGGGTCGAGCTCTGGAAACACCATATATTTT; cdr3_aa: CASSKRTMSGSSSGNTIYF
v_call: TRBV5-5; clone_size: few; d_call: NA; j_call: TRBJ1-1; cdr3_nt: TGTGCCAGCAGCTTGGGCCCAGCTGAAGCTTTCTTT; cdr3_aa: CASSLGPAEAFF
v_call: TRBV9; clone_size: NA; d_call: NA; j_call: TRBJ1-4; cdr3_nt: TGTGCCAGCAGCGCAGCCCGGGAAGGGGAAAAACTGTTTTTT; cdr3_aa: CASSAAREGEKLFF
v_call: TRBV19; clone_size: NA; d_call: NA; j_call: TRBJ1-1; cdr3_nt: TGTGCCAGTAGTATAGCCCACAGGGATACTGAAGCTTTCTTT; cdr3_aa: CASSIAHRDTEAFF
v_call: TRBV6-6; clone_size: NA; d_call: NA; j_call: TRBJ1-1; cdr3_nt: TGTGCCAGCAGAATGATTTGGGGGCTGGTCGCTGAAGCTTTCTTT; cdr3_aa: CASRMIWGLVAEAFF
v_call: TRBV7-2; clone_size: NA; d_call: TRBD2; j_call: TRBJ2-1; cdr3_nt: TGTGCCAGCAGCTTAGAAGCGGGAGGAAGAAATGAGCAGTTCTTC; cdr3_aa: CASSLEAGGRNEQFF
v_call: TRBV9; clone_size: NA; d_call: NA; j_call: TRBJ2-1; cdr3_nt: TGTGCCAGCAGTCTACAGGGATCCTACAATGAGCAGTTCTTC; cdr3_aa: CASSLQGSYNEQFF
v_call: TRBV5-1; clone_size: NA; d_call: NA; j_call: TRBJ1-1; cdr3_nt: TGCGCCAGCAGCTTGGGACATCAGAACACTGAAGCTTTCTTT; cdr3_aa: CASSLGHQNTEAFF
v_call: TRBV5-6; clone_size: NA; d_call: TRBD2; j_call: TRBJ2-7; cdr3_nt: TGTGCCAGCGGCGGGGGGAGCTCCTACGAGCAGTACTTC; cdr3_aa: CASGGGSSYEQYF
v_call: TRBV27; clone_size: NA; d_call: TRBD2; j_call: TRBJ2-5; cdr3_nt: TGTGCCAGCACCCTAAAGGGTAGCGGGAGGGTTTTGGGAGAGACCCAGTACTTC; cdr3_aa: CASTLKGSGRVLGETQYF
v_call: TRBV14; clone_size: once; d_call: NA; j_call: TRBJ2-7; cdr3_nt: TGTGCCAGCAGCCAAGTTTACAACTACGAGCAGTACTTC; cdr3_aa: CASSQVYNYEQYF
v_call: TRBV7-8; clone_size: NA; d_call: NA; j_call: TRBJ2-1; cdr3_nt: TGTGCCAGCAGCTTAATGTTGTCAGGGTATCTTGCTGAGCAGTTCTTC; cdr3_aa: CASSLMLSGYLAEQFF
v_call: TRBV4-2; clone_size: NA; d_call: TRBD1; j_call: TRBJ1-2; cdr3_nt: TGTGCCAGCAGCCAGACTACAGGGGTCAACTATGGCTACACCTTC; cdr3_aa: CASSQTTGVNYGYTF
v_call: TRBV6-5; clone_size: NA; d_call: NA; j_call: TRBJ1-2; cdr3_nt: TGTGCCAGCAGGGACTCCAGAGGATCGGGTGGCTACACCTTC; cdr3_aa: CASRDSRGSGGYTF
v_call: TRBV7-2; clone_size: few; d_call: TRBD2; j_call: TRBJ2-3; cdr3_nt: TGTGCCAGCACCCCAGGTCTGGGACTAGCGGGAGGGATCACAGATACGCAGTATTTT; cdr3_aa: CASTPGLGLAGGITDTQYF
v_call: TRBV25-1; clone_size: NA; d_call: TRBD2; j_call: TRBJ2-5; cdr3_nt: TGTGCCAGTCGGGGCAGGACTAGCGGGGGGCAGCAAGAGACCCAGTACTTC; cdr3_aa: CASRGRTSGGQQETQYF
v_call: TRBV14; clone_size: NA; d_call: NA; j_call: TRBJ1-2; cdr3_nt: TGTGCCAGCAGCCGCGGAAGAACAGGGATCTATGGCTACACCTTC; cdr3_aa: CASSRGRTGIYGYTF
v_call: TRBV4-1; clone_size: NA; d_call: TRBD1; j_call: TRBJ1-1; cdr3_nt: TGCGCCAGCAGCCCCGCGGACAGGGGTAACACTGAAGCTTTCTTT; cdr3_aa: CASSPADRGNTEAFF
v_call: TRBV19; clone_size: NA; d_call: NA; j_call: TRBJ1-1; cdr3_nt: TGTGCCAGTAGCCGCGCCCTGGAAGCTTTCTTT; cdr3_aa: CASSRALEAFF
v_call: TRBV2; clone_size: NA; d_call: TRBD1; j_call: TRBJ1-2; cdr3_nt: TGTGCCAGCAGACCCGGGACAGATCTGATCTATGGCTACACCTTC; cdr3_aa: CASRPGTDLIYGYTF
v_call: TRBV7-2; clone_size: NA; d_call: TRBD2; j_call: TRBJ2-2; cdr3_nt: TGTGCCAGCAGCAAACTCGGGACTAGCGGGAGCGGCACCGGGGAGCTGTTTTTT; cdr3_aa: CASSKLGTSGSGTGELFF
v_call: TRBV5-1; clone_size: NA; d_call: TRBD1; j_call: TRBJ1-1; cdr3_nt: TGCGCCAGCAGCCTGACCGGGACAGGGATGGGAGACACTGAAGCTTTCTTT; cdr3_aa: CASSLTGTGMGDTEAFF
v_call: TRBV5-4; clone_size: once; d_call: NA; j_call: TRBJ2-2; cdr3_nt: TGTGCCAGCAGCTGGGAGGCGGAGAACACCGGGGAGCTGTTTTTT; cdr3_aa: CASSWEAENTGELFF
v_call: TRBV9; clone_size: NA; d_call: TRBD2; j_call: TRBJ2-3; cdr3_nt: TGTGCCAGCAGCGTAAAGCGGGAGGGCGGTAGTCCAGATACGCAGTATTTT; cdr3_aa: CASSVKREGGSPDTQYF
v_call: TRBV18; clone_size: NA; d_call: TRBD1; j_call: TRBJ1-4; cdr3_nt: TGTGCCAGCTCCGGACAGGGAGTAGAAAAACTGTTTTTT; cdr3_aa: CASSGQGVEKLFF
v_call: TRBV6-1; clone_size: NA; d_call: TRBD1; j_call: TRBJ1-1; cdr3_nt: TGTGCCAGCAGGACAGGGGGAACTGAAGCTTTCTTT; cdr3_aa: CASRTGGTEAFF
v_call: TRBV7-2; clone_size: NA; d_call: NA; j_call: TRBJ1-5; cdr3_nt: TGTGCCAGCAGCCTCGGGGGCAGGGAGGGTCAGCCCCAGCATTTT; cdr3_aa: CASSLGGREGQPQHF